Listed here is a single T cell receptor beta chain. The data belong to a study of blood T cell repertoires in COVID-19. In the study overall: There were acute and convalescent COVID-19 samples, and they came from the United States, Italy and Spain.

The CDR3 is 14 amino acids. The germline CDR1 and CDR2 sequences are SGHTA and FQGTGA. The trim removed 5 bases at V and 8 bases at J, leaving 5 bases unmatched. Generated by immunoSEQ multiplex PCR, the TCRdb table keeps only in-frame clones and is missing some. This table has 70,000 to 85,000 clones, 80% to 90% appearing once. What was sequenced was peripheral blood. This chain uses TRBV7-3 with TRBJ2-2; 10 bases fit TRBD2. The clonotype comes from a man at least 80 years old with active or convalescent COVID-19. The CDR3 spells CASSLGLARGELFF. DNA for the CDR3: TGTGCCAGCAGCCTGGGACTAGCGAGAGGGGAGCTGTTTTTT.